This is a list of T cell receptor beta chains from one sample in a study of T cells in localized non-small cell lung cancer. Using immunoSEQ multiplex PCR, the repertoire was profiled, and TCRdb retains in-frame clones only, with some absent. The repertoire holds roughly 2,400 clones, with 23% as singletons. The sample here was lung tumor tissue, taken before any cancer treatment. These receptors were taken from a woman aged 40-70 years with stage I squamous cell lung carcinoma. Each CDR3 is given without its conserved first and last residue. Size values are once, few and many counts, or a class for expanded clones, and some rows have none.

clone size	J gene	V gene	CDR3 protein
few	TRBJ2-2	TRBV10-3	AISEPGLGAGELF
-	TRBJ1-4	TRBV14	ASSLPAARMGKLF
-	TRBJ2-3	TRBV5-1	ASSLPDETDTQY
few	TRBJ1-1	TRBV7-2	ASSQDSNTEAF
medium-sized	TRBJ1-1	TRBV10-3	AISELPKTGTHDLKAF
-	TRBJ2-1	TRBV6-8	AIGRQGVDYNEQF
medium-sized	TRBJ2-5	TRBV11-3	ASSLVAFQAGGHVETQY
few	TRBJ1-3	TRBV30	AWSVQLNTIY
-	TRBJ2-7	TRBV10-3	AISESPGTGWRNEQY
-	TRBJ1-1	TRBV5-1	ASRRVGTGNTEAF
large	TRBJ2-2	TRBV30	AWKGLAGGPGTGELF
-	TRBJ2-1	TRBV9	ASSSDRDYQYNEQF
-	TRBJ2-7	TRBV28	ASSLPGTFSYEQY
medium-sized	TRBJ2-7	TRBV6-8	ASSHMSYEQY
-	TRBJ1-1	TRBV19	ATNQPGQGPEAF
medium-sized	TRBJ1-6	TRBV11-3	ASSFGSGFYNSPLH
few	TRBJ1-1	TRBV4-1	ASSRGQLSNTEAF
-	TRBJ2-1	TRBV7-5	ASSLGGDLNEQF
-	TRBJ2-1	TRBV11-3	ASSRGTGSYNEQF
few	TRBJ1-1	TRBV4-1	ASSQVANTEAF
-	TRBJ1-5	TRBV19	ASMSAPIQGISNQPQH
-	TRBJ2-1	TRBV6-8	ASSYIPNNEQF
-	TRBJ1-6	TRBV9	ASRHKGSYNSPLH
few	TRBJ1-1	TRBV30	AWTSLNANTEAF
-	TRBJ1-1	TRBV11-3	ASSWDRAGTEAF
-	TRBJ1-1	TRBV5-1	ASSETGWDTEAF
-	TRBJ1-2	TRBV6-8	ASSRDRGSGGYT
medium-sized	TRBJ2-7	TRBV11-3	ASSLANPSGTGFASYEQY
-	TRBJ2-7	TRBV5-1	ASSLEVEDTHEQY
few	TRBJ1-2	TRBV9	ASSVGSGAEGYGYT
-	TRBJ2-2	TRBV30	AWSSRGGELF
-	TRBJ2-7	TRBV9	ASSVGVLAGDHEQY
medium-sized	TRBJ2-7	TRBV6-8	ASSYLFGEQY
-	TRBJ2-5	TRBV29-1	SGTSGWSSWRETQY
-	TRBJ2-4	TRBV12-5	ASKVADIQY
-	TRBJ1-1	TRBV18	ASSPLNRGDTEAF
few	TRBJ1-2	TRBV25-1	ASSESLANYGYT
-	TRBJ1-1	TRBV11-3	ASSLLTGPGTEAF
-	TRBJ2-7	TRBV6-8	ASSLNTAFYEQY
-	TRBJ1-3	TRBV6-8	ASSDLVSGNTIY
few	TRBJ1-5	TRBV4-1	TSSPPTQGQGYQPQH
few	TRBJ1-1	TRBV28	ASSLQRVGTEAF
-	TRBJ1-2	TRBV11-3	ASSLSGGKYGYT
few	TRBJ2-2	TRBV6-8	ASSRGLATGELF
few	TRBJ2-7	TRBV9	ASSPTRDRVSYEQY
-	TRBJ1-1	TRBV5-1	ASSSWTQEGTEAF